Reported below is one T cell receptor (beta chain). Assay: immunoSEQ multiplex PCR; the TCRdb copy retains only in-frame clones and omits some. The data hold about 640,000 clones, with around 72% observed a single time. The CDR3 runs 13 residues. Germline V gene data show CDR1 as LNHDA and CDR2 as SQIVND (reference sequence). V shed 2 bases, J shed 7 bases, and the junction held 2 bases outside the gene matches. This specimen comes from a study of shared clonotypes between healthy human individuals. Sequenced input: memory CD4+ T cells sorted from blood. Subset meaning: CD45RA-negative fraction. The chain couples TRBV19 to TRBJ1-5, with TRBD1 identical over 7 bases. This TCR came from a woman aged 25 to 45 in good health. CDR3 protein: CASSITGEQPQHF. CDR3 DNA sequence: TGTGCCAGTAGTATAACAGGGGAGCAGCCCCAGCATTTT.